These T cell receptor beta chains were read from a single sample in a study of long-term antiretroviral therapy in people with HIV. The table came from immunoSEQ multiplex PCR; TCRdb's copy has only in-frame clones and leaves some out. The table lists 25,000 to 35,000 clones, around 96% of them singletons. Sequencing was performed on unsorted PBMCs, taken 6.6 years after starting antiretroviral therapy. The receptor set was obtained from a man aged 25 to 45 with HIV. Both conserved end residues are part of each CDR3.

j_gene: TRBJ2-5; v_gene: TRBV7-9; CDR3aa: CASSPGQTVETQYF
j_gene: TRBJ1-5; v_gene: TRBV9; CDR3aa: CASSVGGYQPQHF
j_gene: TRBJ1-2; v_gene: TRBV7-6; CDR3aa: CASSANPHGGYTF
j_gene: TRBJ1-5; v_gene: TRBV9; CDR3aa: CASSVGQSSQPQHF
j_gene: TRBJ2-5; v_gene: TRBV4-1; CDR3aa: CASSRTLAAQETQYF
j_gene: TRBJ2-7; v_gene: TRBV4-3; CDR3aa: CASSQDRTSGRYEQYF
j_gene: TRBJ1-5; v_gene: TRBV4-3; CDR3aa: CASSQDRQPADQPQHF
j_gene: TRBJ1-2; v_gene: TRBV5-4; CDR3aa: CASSLAVQDYGYTF
j_gene: TRBJ2-5; v_gene: TRBV7-2; CDR3aa: CASSLLLGKETQYF
j_gene: TRBJ2-7; v_gene: TRBV5-1; CDR3aa: CASSLPAGGIAEQYF
j_gene: TRBJ2-3; v_gene: TRBV5-4; CDR3aa: CASSKTSGNTDTQYF
j_gene: TRBJ1-3; v_gene: TRBV7-9; CDR3aa: CASSSLHQTAKGGNTIYF
j_gene: TRBJ2-3; v_gene: TRBV7-8; CDR3aa: CASSLTSIVADTQYF
j_gene: TRBJ2-7; v_gene: TRBV23-1; CDR3aa: CASSQSGTYEQYF
j_gene: TRBJ2-2; v_gene: TRBV9; CDR3aa: CASSESGTENTGELFF